This is a list of T cell receptor beta chains from one sample in a study of cytomegalovirus exposure and HLA in healthy donors. Data came from immunoSEQ multiplex PCR; TCRdb stores just in-frame clones and leaves some out. The data show 120,000 to 150,000 clones, and the top ten clones hold roughly 3%. The sample consisted of PBMCs. Every receptor here comes from a man aged 35-49 years in good health and CMV-seronegative. Both conserved end residues are part of each CDR3. The D gene is left open where the match is weak.

j_gene,d_gene,v_gene,CDR3nt,CDR3aa
TRBJ1-1,TRBD1,TRBV7-2,TGTGCCAGCAGTAGACAGGGTGAGACTGAAGCTTTCTTT,CASSRQGETEAFF
TRBJ1-1,TRBD1,TRBV4-2,TGTGCCAGCAGCCAAGGGACAGGGGGATTGAACACTGAAGCTTTCTTT,CASSQGTGGLNTEAFF
TRBJ2-5,.,TRBV7-3,TGTGCCAGCAGTTCCACAGGGTTTCAAGAGACCCAGTACTTC,CASSSTGFQETQYF
TRBJ2-5,TRBD2,TRBV12-5,TGTGCTAGTGGTACTAGCGAAGAGACCCAGTACTTC,CASGTSEETQYF
TRBJ2-1,.,TRBV7-9,TGTGCCAGCAGCTTAGCAGGGGCCAATGAGCAGTTCTTC,CASSLAGANEQFF
TRBJ2-1,.,TRBV7-8,TGTGCCAGCAGCTTATTAACCGGCAATGAGCAGTTCTTC,CASSLLTGNEQFF
TRBJ1-5,.,TRBV7-9,TGTGCCAGCAGCTTAGGTACAGGCCCCCTGGGCAATCAGCCCCAGCATTTT,CASSLGTGPLGNQPQHF
TRBJ2-5,.,TRBV18,TGTGCCAGCTCCCGGGACTCCCGCGAGACCCAGTACTTC,CASSRDSRETQYF
TRBJ1-5,.,TRBV6-5,TGTGCCAGCAGTTATTCTCCAGGGAATCAGCCCCAGCATTTT,CASSYSPGNQPQHF
TRBJ2-1,.,TRBV5-6,TGTGCCAGCAGCTTGGGGCGGGGGCTCTACAATGAGCAGTTCTTC,CASSLGRGLYNEQFF
TRBJ2-2,TRBD2,TRBV7-3,TGTGCCAGCAGCTTAATACTAGCGGGGGGGTCCGGGGAGCTGTTTTTT,CASSLILAGGSGELFF
TRBJ2-7,.,TRBV13,TGTGCCAGCAGCCTCCTAGGGGTACAGGGTTCGGCCGAGCAGTACTTC,CASSLLGVQGSAEQYF
TRBJ2-3,.,TRBV19,TGTGCCAGTAGTATCCCGGGAAGCACAGATACGCAGTATTTT,CASSIPGSTDTQYF
TRBJ2-1,TRBD2,TRBV5-4,TGTGCCAGCAGGGTAGCGGGGGGCACGAATGAGCAGTTCTTC,CASRVAGGTNEQFF
TRBJ2-1,.,TRBV7-2,TGTGCCAGCAGCTTAGTTTTGACGGGGAATGAGCAGTTCTTC,CASSLVLTGNEQFF
TRBJ2-7,TRBD1,TRBV27,TGTGCCAGCGGACAGGGGGCAGCCTACGAGCAGTACTTC,CASGQGAAYEQYF
TRBJ2-7,.,TRBV18,TGTGCCAGCTCACCGGCAAGCGTGCGCTACGAGCAGTACTTC,CASSPASVRYEQYF
TRBJ2-1,.,TRBV28,TGTGCCACCGCCGGGATCCAGGGAGGCAACAATGAGCAGTTCTTC,CATAGIQGGNNEQFF
TRBJ2-1,TRBD2,TRBV9,TGTGCCAGCAGTCCCGGATGGGACTACCGATACAATGAGCAGTTCTTC,CASSPGWDYRYNEQFF
TRBJ1-2,TRBD1,TRBV7-2,TGTGCCACTATGCGATCGACAGGGGACCCGTTTGTCTATGGCTACACCTTC,CATMRSTGDPFVYGYTF
TRBJ1-3,.,TRBV5-6,TGTGCCAGCAGCTTGGTGGCAGGGCTGGCTGGAAACACCATATATTTT,CASSLVAGLAGNTIYF
TRBJ1-1,.,TRBV5-1,TGCGCCAGCAGCCCCCGCTCGGGGATGAACACTGAAGCTTTCTTT,CASSPRSGMNTEAFF
TRBJ2-1,.,TRBV7-2,TGTGCCAGCAGACCCCCATCGTCGGTCCACCTGGTCTTC,CASRPPSSVHLVF
TRBJ1-1,TRBD1,TRBV27,TGTGCCAGCAGCCGGAAACAGGGGGGAACTTTCTTT,CASSRKQGGTFF
TRBJ2-7,TRBD1,TRBV6-5,TGTGCCAGCAGCCGCTACAGGGGGCGCGAGCAGTACTTC,CASSRYRGREQYF
TRBJ2-5,TRBD1,TRBV5-4,TGTGCCAGCAGCTTGGAGGGGGCAGAGACCCAGTACTTC,CASSLEGAETQYF
TRBJ1-1,.,TRBV4-2,TGTGCCAGCAGCCAAGAAGGAGCGAACACTGAAGCTTTCTTT,CASSQEGANTEAFF
TRBJ1-1,TRBD1,TRBV28,TGTGCCAGCAGAGACAGGGAAAACACTGAAGCTTTCTTT,CASRDRENTEAFF
TRBJ2-7,.,TRBV5-4,TGTGCCAGCAGCTTGGCCAAGGACAGTGAGGGGCCCTACGAGCAGTACTTC,CASSLAKDSEGPYEQYF
TRBJ2-1,.,TRBV9,TGTGCCAGCAGCGTAGAATCGGACAATGAGCAGTTCTTC,CASSVESDNEQFF
TRBJ2-5,.,TRBV5-1,TGCGCCAGCAGCTTGGATTCGCGGGGGCCGTCGTCAGAGACCCAGTACTTC,CASSLDSRGPSSETQYF
TRBJ2-4,.,TRBV19,TGTGCCAGTAGTTGGATTGGAGACAAAAACATTCAGTACTTC,CASSWIGDKNIQYF
TRBJ2-7,TRBD1,TRBV7-9,TGTGCCAGCAGCGCCAGGGGGACAGAGTCTTACGAGCAGTACTTC,CASSARGTESYEQYF
TRBJ1-3,TRBD1,TRBV4-3,TGCGCCAGCAGCCAAGATCTGACAGGGGCTGGAAACACCATATATTTT,CASSQDLTGAGNTIYF
TRBJ1-5,.,TRBV29-1,TGCAGCGTTGTCGGACAGAGGGGGTCCCAGCATTTT,CSVVGQRGSQHF
TRBJ1-5,.,TRBV27,TGTGCCAGCAGTACAGGGACACCCTATAGCAATCAGCCCCAGCATTTT,CASSTGTPYSNQPQHF
TRBJ1-5,.,TRBV5-5,TGTGCCAGCAGCTTGGTGGCACATAGCAATCAGCCCCAGCATTTT,CASSLVAHSNQPQHF
TRBJ2-7,.,TRBV6-6,TGTGCCAGCAGGGATACGACAGGCCATTACATTAAACAGTACTTC,CASRDTTGHYIKQYF
TRBJ1-6,.,TRBV5-6,TGTGCCAGCACCCCGGGAGGTAATTCACCCCTCCACTTT,CASTPGGNSPLHF
TRBJ2-6,.,TRBV11-2,TGTGCCAGCAGCTTAGACCAGAGACAGGTCCTAGCCGGGGCCAACGTCCTGACTTTC,CASSLDQRQVLAGANVLTF
TRBJ1-6,.,TRBV29-1,TGCAGCGTTGGAGAGGGCGGGCCCCTCCACTTT,CSVGEGGPLHF
TRBJ2-1,TRBD2,TRBV7-3,TGTGCCAGCAGCTTACTCGGGGGGGATTACAATGAGCAGTTCTTC,CASSLLGGDYNEQFF
TRBJ1-2,TRBD1,TRBV6-4,TGTGCCAGCAGTGACTCGGGGACAGGGGGTTATGGCTACACCTTC,CASSDSGTGGYGYTF
TRBJ1-1,.,TRBV18,TGTGCCAGCGCGGGCCAGGCGAACACTGAAGCTTTCTTT,CASAGQANTEAFF
TRBJ2-2,TRBD1,TRBV2,TGTGCCAGCAAAGGGGGCAAGGGGAACACCGGGGAGCTGTTTTTT,CASKGGKGNTGELFF
TRBJ1-4,TRBD1,TRBV4-2,TGTGCCAGCAGCCAAGGCCCCGGACAGGGTGAGGAAAAACTGTTTTTT,CASSQGPGQGEEKLFF
TRBJ1-3,.,TRBV18,TGTGCCAGCTCACCACCCTATCTACCCCCAGGAGGAAACACCATATATTTT,CASSPPYLPPGGNTIYF
TRBJ2-3,.,TRBV2,TGTGCCAGCAGGCAAGGCGGGGGCACAGATACGCAGTATTTT,CASRQGGGTDTQYF
TRBJ1-5,.,TRBV2,TGTGCCAGCAGTGCCGGGGGGATGGTGAATCAGCCCCAGCATTTT,CASSAGGMVNQPQHF
TRBJ2-5,.,TRBV20-1,TGCAGTGCTAGACCAGAAGAGACCCAGTACTTC,CSARPEETQYF
TRBJ2-5,.,TRBV5-1,TGCGCCAGCAGCTTAGCGGGCCCCCAAGAGACCCAGTACTTC,CASSLAGPQETQYF
TRBJ1-5,TRBD1,TRBV2,TGTGCCAGCAGTGAGGGAAGGGGGCTGAATCAGCCCCAGCATTTT,CASSEGRGLNQPQHF
TRBJ2-3,.,TRBV19,TGTGCCAGTAGTATCTGGGGGCTTCAAGATACGCAGTATTTT,CASSIWGLQDTQYF
TRBJ1-4,TRBD1,TRBV7-9,TGTGCCAGCAGCACTTGGGACAGCTCTAATGAAAAACTGTTTTTT,CASSTWDSSNEKLFF
TRBJ1-1,.,TRBV11-2,TGTGCCAGCAGCGCCGACAGGCGTATGAACACTGAAGCTTTCTTT,CASSADRRMNTEAFF
TRBJ1-3,.,TRBV28,TGTGCCAGCAGCGGAGATTATTTAGCGAGTGGAAACACCATATATTTT,CASSGDYLASGNTIYF
TRBJ2-7,.,TRBV29-1,TGCAGCACCTTACAGGGCTACGAGCAGTACTTC,CSTLQGYEQYF